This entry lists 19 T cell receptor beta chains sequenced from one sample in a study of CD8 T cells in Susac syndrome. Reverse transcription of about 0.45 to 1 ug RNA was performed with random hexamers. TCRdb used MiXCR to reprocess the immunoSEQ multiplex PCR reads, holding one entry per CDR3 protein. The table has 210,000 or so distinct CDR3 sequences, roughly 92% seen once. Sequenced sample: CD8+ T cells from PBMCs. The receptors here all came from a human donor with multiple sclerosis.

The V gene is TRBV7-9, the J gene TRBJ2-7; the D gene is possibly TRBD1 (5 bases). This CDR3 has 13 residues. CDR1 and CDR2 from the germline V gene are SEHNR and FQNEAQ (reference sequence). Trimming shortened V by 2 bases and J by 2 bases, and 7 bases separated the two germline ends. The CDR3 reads CASSLPGTYEQYF. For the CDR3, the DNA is TGTGCCAGCAGCTTACCAGGGACCTACGAGCAGTACTTC.

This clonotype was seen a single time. Here the CDR3 reads CASSDTLGTSPPYEQYF. The CDR3 nucleotides are TGTGCCAGCAGCGATACGCTCGGGACTAGCCCTCCATACGAGCAGTACTTC. J is TRBJ2-7 and V is TRBV3-1, with 9 positions matching TRBD2. The length of the CDR3 is 17 residues. V trimming: 5 bases; J trimming: 4 bases; junction bases outside the gene matches: 15. CDR1 and CDR2 from the germline V gene are LGHDT and YNNKEL (reference sequence).

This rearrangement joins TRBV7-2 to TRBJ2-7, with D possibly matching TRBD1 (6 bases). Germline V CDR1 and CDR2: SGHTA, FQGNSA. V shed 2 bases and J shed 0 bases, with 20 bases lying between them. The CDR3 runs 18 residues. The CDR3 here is CASSLTERSAGVSYEQYF. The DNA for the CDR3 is TGTGCCAGCAGCTTAACGGAACGGAGTGCAGGGGTCTCCTACGAGCAGTACTTC.

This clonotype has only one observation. In DNA form, the CDR3 reads TGCAGTGCTAGAGATCCAGGGACCTCCTACGAGCAGTACTTC. Encoded protein: CSARDPGTSYEQYF. The rearrangement links TRBV20-1 to TRBJ2-7; tentatively, D is TRBD1 or TRBD2 (5 bases each). Germline CDR1 is DFQATT and CDR2 is SNEGSKA (reference sequence). This CDR3 contains 14 residues. The V end lost 0 bases, the J end lost 0 bases, and 9 bases lay between the germline ends.

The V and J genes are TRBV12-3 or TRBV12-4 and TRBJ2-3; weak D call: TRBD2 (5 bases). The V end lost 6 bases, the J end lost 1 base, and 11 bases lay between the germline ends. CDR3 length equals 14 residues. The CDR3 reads CASRSLGGTDTQYF. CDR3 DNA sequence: TGTGCCAGCAGGTCACTCGGGGGCACAGATACGCAGTATTTT.

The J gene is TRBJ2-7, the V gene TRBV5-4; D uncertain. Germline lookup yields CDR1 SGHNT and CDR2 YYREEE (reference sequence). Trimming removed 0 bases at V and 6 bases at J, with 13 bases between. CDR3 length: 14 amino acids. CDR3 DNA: TGTGCCAGCAGCTTGGGGTCAGACCCGGGCGAGCAGTACTTC. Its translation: CASSLGSDPGEQYF.

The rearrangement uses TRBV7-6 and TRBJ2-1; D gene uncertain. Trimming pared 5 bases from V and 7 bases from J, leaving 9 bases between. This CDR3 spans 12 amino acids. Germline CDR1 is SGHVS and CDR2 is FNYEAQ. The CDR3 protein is CASSHLRNEQFF. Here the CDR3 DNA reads TGTGCCAGCAGCCACCTAAGAAATGAGCAGTTCTTC.

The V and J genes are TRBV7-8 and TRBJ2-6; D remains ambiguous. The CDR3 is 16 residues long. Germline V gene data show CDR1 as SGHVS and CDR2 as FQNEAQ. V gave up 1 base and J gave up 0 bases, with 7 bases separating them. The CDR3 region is CASSLEAYSGANVLTF. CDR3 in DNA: TGTGCCAGCAGCTTAGAGGCTTACTCTGGGGCCAACGTCCTGACTTTC.

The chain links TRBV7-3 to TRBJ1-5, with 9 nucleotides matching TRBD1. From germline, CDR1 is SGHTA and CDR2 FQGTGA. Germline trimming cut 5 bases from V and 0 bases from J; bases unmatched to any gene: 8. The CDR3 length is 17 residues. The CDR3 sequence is CASSVGQGPYSNQPQHF. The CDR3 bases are TGTGCCAGCAGCGTGGGACAGGGCCCCTATAGCAATCAGCCCCAGCATTTT.

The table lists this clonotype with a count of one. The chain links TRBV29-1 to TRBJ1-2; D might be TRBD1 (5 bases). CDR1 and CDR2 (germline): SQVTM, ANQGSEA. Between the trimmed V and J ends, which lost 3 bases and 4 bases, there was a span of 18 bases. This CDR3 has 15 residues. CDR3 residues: CSVDRQGQLSYGYTF. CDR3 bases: TGCAGCGTTGATCGGCAGGGCCAGCTCTCCTATGGCTACACCTTC. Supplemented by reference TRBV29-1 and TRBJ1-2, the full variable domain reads SAVISQKPSRDICQRGTSLTIQCQVDSQVTMMFWYRQQPGQSLTLIATANQGSEATYESGFVIDKFPISRPNLTFSTLTVSNMSPEDSSIYLCSVDRQGQLSYGYTFGSGTRLTVV.

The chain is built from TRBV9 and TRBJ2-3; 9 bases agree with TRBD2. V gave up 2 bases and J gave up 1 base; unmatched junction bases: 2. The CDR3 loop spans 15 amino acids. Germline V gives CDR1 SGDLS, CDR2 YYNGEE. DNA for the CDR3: TGTGCCAGCAGCGTTAGCGGGGGTGGCACAGATACGCAGTATTTT. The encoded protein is CASSVSGGGTDTQYF.

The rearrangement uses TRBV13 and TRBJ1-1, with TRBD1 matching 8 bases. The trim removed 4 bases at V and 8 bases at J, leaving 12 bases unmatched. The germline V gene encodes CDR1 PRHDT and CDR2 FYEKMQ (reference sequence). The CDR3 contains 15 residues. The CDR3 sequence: CASSSLDFRQGEAFF. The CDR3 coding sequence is TGTGCCAGCAGCTCCCTAGACTTCAGACAGGGGGAAGCTTTCTTT.

The CDR3 sequence: CASSFFSGGLDNEQFF. The CDR3 DNA sequence: TGTGCCAGCAGCTTTTTTTCGGGGGGCCTAGACAATGAGCAGTTCTTC. The V gene is TRBV11-2, the J gene TRBJ2-1; the D gene is possibly TRBD2 (7 bases). Germline V lookup: CDR1 SGHAT, CDR2 FQNNGV. The V gene lost 3 bases and the J gene lost 5 bases, with 17 bases spanning the gap. The CDR3 sequence is 16 residues long.

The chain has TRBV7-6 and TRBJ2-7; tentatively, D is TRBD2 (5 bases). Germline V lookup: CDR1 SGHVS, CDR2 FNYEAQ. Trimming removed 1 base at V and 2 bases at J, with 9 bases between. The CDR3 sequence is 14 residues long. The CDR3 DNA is TGTGCCAGCAGCTTAGGGGGAGCCCCCTACGAGCAGTACTTC. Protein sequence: CASSLGGAPYEQYF.

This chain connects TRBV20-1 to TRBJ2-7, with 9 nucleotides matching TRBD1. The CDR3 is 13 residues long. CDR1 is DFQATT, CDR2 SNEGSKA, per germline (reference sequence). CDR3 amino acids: CSLSGQGSYEQYF. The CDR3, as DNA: TGCAGCTTATCGGGACAGGGATCCTACGAGCAGTACTTC.

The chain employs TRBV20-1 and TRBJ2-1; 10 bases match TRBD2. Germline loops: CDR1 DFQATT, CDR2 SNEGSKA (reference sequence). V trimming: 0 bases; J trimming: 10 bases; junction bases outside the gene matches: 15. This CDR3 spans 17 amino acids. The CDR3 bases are TGCAGTGCTAGAGATCTTCGGGGAGCGGGGGGGCTAACCGAGCAGTTCTTC. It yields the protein CSARDLRGAGGLTEQFF.

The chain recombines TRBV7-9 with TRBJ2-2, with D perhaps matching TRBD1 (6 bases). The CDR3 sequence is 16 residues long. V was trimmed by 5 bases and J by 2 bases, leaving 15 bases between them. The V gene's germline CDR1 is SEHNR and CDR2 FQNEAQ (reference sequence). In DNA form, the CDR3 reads TGTGCCAGCAGCCCGTCCAGGGGTCCAAACACCGGGGAGCTGTTTTTT. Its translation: CASSPSRGPNTGELFF.

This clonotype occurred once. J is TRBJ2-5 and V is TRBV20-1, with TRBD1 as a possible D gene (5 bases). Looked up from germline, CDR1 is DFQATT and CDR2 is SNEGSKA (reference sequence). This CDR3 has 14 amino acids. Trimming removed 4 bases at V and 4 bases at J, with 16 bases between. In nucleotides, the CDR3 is TGCAGTGCTACGTTTGTTAACCAGGGAGAGACCCAGTACTTC. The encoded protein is CSATFVNQGETQYF.

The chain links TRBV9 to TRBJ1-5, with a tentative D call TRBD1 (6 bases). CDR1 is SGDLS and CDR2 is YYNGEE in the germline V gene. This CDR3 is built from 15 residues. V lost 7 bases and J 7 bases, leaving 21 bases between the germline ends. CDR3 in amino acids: CASALGGGPGQPQHF. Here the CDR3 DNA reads TGTGCCAGCGCCCTCGGGGGGGGGCCGGGCCAGCCCCAGCATTTT.